One T cell receptor (beta chain) is described in this entry. What antigen it recognizes has not been identified. No much larger clonotype is one base removed from it; base qualities were not supplied. These data come from a study of blood T cell repertoires in COVID-19 (dated by TCRdb to between 2020 and 2021). Context from the whole study: The collaborator samples originated in the United States, Italy and Spain and spanned the acute and convalescent phases of COVID-19. A de-identified subject ID, COVID-19 status, age in years and sex were almost always included in the sample metadata. The material from the prospective study consisted of cDNA or gDNA derived from T cells, B-cell-depleted T cells, or PBMCs. Samples were obtained from the ongoing ImmuneRACE study (first 160 participants) and from about 1,300 subjects provided by 6 global collaborators. The repertoires were released in a freely available public database intended as a resource for research on the immune response to SARS-CoV-2. Deeply sampled blood TCRbeta repertoires from subjects exposed to, actively infected with, or recovered from COVID-19 were included in the dataset. Where available, HLA class I and class II types were taken from metadata supplied by the sample provider and were not determined by assay-based typing.

Including cysteine and phenylalanine, the CDR3 has 16 amino acids. Only the CDR3 part of the read is kept: 48 bases, read in frame from the first base. CDR1 LNHDA and CDR2 SQIVND were looked up in the germline V gene (reference sequence). At the junction V is shortened by 7 bases and J by 3 bases; bases outside the gene matches: 14. The collaborating institutions used their own protocols to collect whole blood in K2EDTA tubes. For TCRbeta analysis, collaborators shipped samples in one of three forms: frozen whole blood, isolated PBMCs, or DNA extracted from either of those sample types. The immunoSEQ Assay, a bias-controlled multiplex PCR, was used to amplify TCRbeta CDR3 regions from genomic DNA. Regarding the original processing steps: Nucleated cell counts per sample were estimated from amplification of reference gene primers within the assay. Sequence reads were collapsed and filtered to measure the absolute abundance of every unique TCRbeta CDR3 rearrangement. For each sample, productive Simpson clonality was calculated as the square root of Simpson's diversity index across productive rearrangements. Entries here come from immuneACCESS through TCRdb and include only in-frame sequences with V and J called. Some clones fail to appear in such tables; in the studies checked, an unresolved V gene covers under half of the shortfall, and the cause of the remainder is unknown. For V, J and clone size, that table is used; D and trimming come from the DNA. Counted in this sample were about 150,000 clones; about 86% of them appeared once. Less than 30% of the sample comes from the top ten.

What the study reported, not specific to this receptor: How much clinical and demographic metadata was included differed by source and by participant, and the metadata was provided uncurated.

Sequencing was carried out using peripheral blood. The receptor was derived from a woman in her sixties with acute or convalescent COVID-19. This sequence uses TRBV19 and TRBJ1-2, with 7 bases matching TRBD1. The nucleotide sequence reads TGTGCCAGTATGGCCGGACAGGCCGCGAACGACTATGGCTACACCTTC. Its protein reads: CASMAGQAANDYGYTF.